The 26 T cell receptor beta chains reported below all come from one sample, sequenced in a study of cytomegalovirus exposure and HLA in healthy donors. In the PCR, 60 Vbeta and 13 Jbeta primers were used. Clones were sequenced by immunoSEQ multiplex PCR, and TCRdb holds only the in-frame ones, with some missing. The profile shows roughly 150,000 clones, around two thirds of them singletons. The sample was PBMCs. Receptors originate from a man aged 30 to 39 in good health and CMV-seropositive.

The chain couples TRBV5-1 to TRBJ2-6; D is perhaps TRBD1 (6 bases). Trimming cost V 8 bases and J 2 bases, with 23 bases left between them. This CDR3 is built from 18 residues. The germline gives CDR1 SGHRS, CDR2 YFSETQ. DNA of the CDR3: TGCGCCAGTCGCCGGGACACTCAAGGTGTGACTGGGGCCAACGTCCTGACTTTC. Protein sequence: CASRRDTQGVTGANVLTF.

This sequence joins TRBV25-1 and TRBJ2-2, with no clear D. CDR1 and CDR2 from the germline V gene are MGHDK and SYGVNS. Trimming pared 4 bases from V and 4 bases from J, leaving 13 bases between. The CDR3 runs to 15 residues. Here the CDR3 reads CASSGGRWVTGELFF. CDR3 DNA: TGTGCCAGCAGTGGAGGTCGGTGGGTCACCGGGGAGCTGTTTTTT.

The gene calls are TRBV10-1 and TRBJ2-7, with D possibly TRBD2 on 5 matching bases. Trimming removed 3 bases at V and 3 bases at J, with 21 bases between. The CDR3 sequence is 17 residues long. Germline values: CDR1 WNHNN, CDR2 SYGVQD (reference sequence). The CDR3 region has the DNA TGCGCCAGCAGTGACGGCGGGTACGGGTTAAAGGGCTACGAGCAGTACTTC. Translating it yields CASSDGGYGLKGYEQYF.

The chain is built from TRBV19 and TRBJ1-1; no clear D. The CDR3 sequence is 16 residues long. The V gene's germline CDR1 is LNHDA and CDR2 SQIVND (reference sequence). V was clipped by 6 bases and J by 0 bases, with 17 bases between them. The CDR3 loop is CASRLGHRPMNTEAFF. The CDR3 region has the DNA TGTGCCAGTAGACTAGGGCACAGACCTATGAACACTGAAGCTTTCTTT.

In nucleotides, the CDR3 is TGTGCCAGCAGCCTGCAGGGTGGTGGACGCGAGCAGTACTTC. Translating gives CASSLQGGGREQYF. The chain joins TRBV5-4 to TRBJ2-7, with a possible D match to TRBD1 (5 bases). Per the germline V gene, CDR1 is SGHNT and CDR2 is YYREEE (reference sequence). The CDR3 contains 14 residues. The V end lost 4 bases, the J end lost 6 bases, and 17 bases lay between the germline ends. The full variable domain, completed using reference TRBV5-4 and TRBJ2-7, is ETGVTQSPTHLIKTRGQQVTLRCSSQSGHNTVSWYQQALGQGPQFIFQYYREEENGRGNFPPRFSGLQFPNYSSELNVNALELDDSALYLCASSLQGGGREQYFGPGTRLTVT.

This sequence joins TRBV28 and TRBJ1-2; D might be TRBD1 (6 bases). In germline, CDR1 is MDHEN, CDR2 SYDVKM. V lost 5 bases to trimming and J lost 4 bases, with 14 bases between them. The CDR3 consists of 14 residues. The CDR3 bases are TGTGCCAGCAGTCCCAACAGGGCCCTCTATGGCTACACCTTC. This sequence encodes CASSPNRALYGYTF.

This rearrangement joins TRBV11-2 to TRBJ1-1; D is ambiguous. Germline values: CDR1 SGHAT, CDR2 FQNNGV. The CDR3 is 13 residues long. The germline V and J ends were trimmed by 1 base and 4 bases, with 7 bases remaining between them. The CDR3 loop is CASSLVFLTEAFF. CDR3 bases: TGTGCCAGCAGCTTAGTTTTCCTCACTGAAGCTTTCTTT. The entire variable domain, with the rest obtained from reference TRBV11-2 and TRBJ1-1, is as follows: EAGVAQSPRYKIIEKRQSVAFWCNPISGHATLYWYQQILGQGPKLLIQFQNNGVVDDSQLPKDRFSAERLKGVDSTLKIQPAKLEDSAVYLCASSLVFLTEAFFGQGTRLTVV.

The chain joins TRBV27 to TRBJ2-7, with 9 bases matching TRBD1. This CDR3 contains 14 residues. Germline V lookup: CDR1 MNHEY, CDR2 SMNVEV (reference sequence). The V and J ends lost 9 bases and 6 bases, in that order; junction bases with no gene match: 12. CDR3 coding DNA: TGTGCCAGTATAGGGACAGGGAGATTAAGCGAGCAGTACTTC. Its protein product is CASIGTGRLSEQYF.

This rearrangement joins TRBV7-3 to TRBJ2-1; 7 bases map to TRBD2. Looked up from germline, CDR1 is SGHTA and CDR2 is FQGTGA. This CDR3 is built from 16 residues. V lost 3 bases and J lost 3; bases outside the gene matches: 8. In nucleotides, the CDR3 is TGTGCCAGCAGCTTCGGGAAGCGGGGAGTCTACAATGAGCAGTTCTTC. This sequence encodes CASSFGKRGVYNEQFF.

The chain carries TRBV30 and TRBJ2-3; 14 bases match TRBD2. In germline, CDR1 is GTSNPN, CDR2 SVGIG (reference sequence). V lost 5 bases to trimming and J lost 6 bases; unmatched junction nucleotides: 4. The CDR3 is 14 amino acids. The CDR3 coding sequence is TGTGCCTGGGAGGGGACTAGCGGGAGTGATACGCAGTATTTT. As protein: CAWEGTSGSDTQYF. Using reference TRBV30 and TRBJ2-3 for the parts outside the CDR3, the full variable domain is SQTIHQWPATLVQPVGSPLSLECTVEGTSNPNLYWYRQAAGRGLQLLFYSVGIGQISSEVPQNLSASRPQDRQFILSSKKLLLSDSGFYLCAWEGTSGSDTQYFGPGTRLTVL.

The chain is built from TRBV2 and TRBJ2-4; D unclear. The germline V gene has CDR1 SNHLY and CDR2 FYNNEI. The CDR3 totals 14 residues. Trimming left V 8 bases short and J 0 bases short, with 11 bases between. The CDR3 DNA reads as TGTGCCAGCCACCCGACATTAGCCAAAAACATTCAGTACTTC. Its protein product is CASHPTLAKNIQYF.

This clone has just a few counts. The V and J genes are TRBV29-1 and TRBJ1-2; no reliable D call. V was clipped by 0 bases and J by 5 bases, with 10 bases between them. The germline V gene has CDR1 SQVTM and CDR2 ANQGSEA. This CDR3 is 13 amino acids long. CDR3 loop: CSVEDYKRYGYTF. The CDR3 DNA sequence: TGCAGCGTTGAAGATTACAAGAGGTATGGCTACACCTTC.

The chain employs TRBV27 and TRBJ1-2; the D gene is possibly TRBD1 (5 bases). In germline, CDR1 is MNHEY, CDR2 SMNVEV (reference sequence). This CDR3 has 17 amino acids. With 8 bases removed from V and 3 bases from J, the gap between germline ends came to 25 bases. CDR3 amino acids: CASRRRTREVGDYGYTF. In nucleotides, the CDR3 is TGTGCCAGCCGCCGGAGAACGCGGGAGGTAGGGGACTATGGCTACACCTTC.

This clone came up a few times. The V call is TRBV28, the J call TRBJ1-5; 7 bases fit TRBD1. CDR3 length equals 13 residues. Germline V gene lookup returns CDR1 MDHEN and CDR2 SYDVKM. V was pared by 10 bases and J by 3 bases, with 6 bases of the junction left unmatched. CDR3 DNA sequence: TGTGCCATTTTGGGACAGTTCAATCAGCCCCAGCATTTT. Protein: CAILGQFNQPQHF.

V gene TRBV6-5 combines with J gene TRBJ2-7, with TRBD2 matching 9 bases. The CDR3 loop spans 13 amino acids. The germline V gene encodes CDR1 MNHEY and CDR2 SVGAGI. V lost 8 bases, J lost 9 bases, and 11 bases stayed unmatched. In DNA form, the CDR3 reads TGTGCCAGCCCCTACCCTCGTAGCGGGAGGCAGTACTTC. It translates to CASPYPRSGRQYF.

The chain couples TRBV30 to TRBJ1-1; no reliable D call. CDR1 GTSNPN and CDR2 SVGIG come from the germline V gene (reference sequence). Trimming left V 1 base short and J 10 bases short, with 13 bases between. This CDR3 is built from 12 residues. The CDR3 DNA reads as TGTGCCTGGAGTGAGCAGATGTGGAGAGCTTTCTTT. Its translation is CAWSEQMWRAFF. The full variable domain, with the rest looked up from reference TRBV30 and TRBJ1-1, is SQTIHQWPATLVQPVGSPLSLECTVEGTSNPNLYWYRQAAGRGLQLLFYSVGIGQISSEVPQNLSASRPQDRQFILSSKKLLLSDSGFYLCAWSEQMWRAFFGQGTRLTVV.

This clone was recorded a few times. Other DNA sequences in this specimen translate into the identical CDR3. The gene calls are TRBV5-6 and TRBJ2-5, with TRBD2 matching over 12 bases. This CDR3 is 15 amino acids long. Germline loops: CDR1 SGHDT, CDR2 YYEEEE. V was clipped by 3 bases and J by 5 bases; unmatched bases: 5. The CDR3: CASSSRLAGVETQYF. DNA for the CDR3: TGTGCCAGCAGCTCAAGACTAGCGGGAGTCGAGACCCAGTACTTC.

The chain has TRBV28 and TRBJ1-1; 7 nucleotides match TRBD1. The germline V gene encodes CDR1 MDHEN and CDR2 SYDVKM. The V segment lost 3 bases and the J segment 4 bases; nucleotides outside the gene matches: 8. This CDR3 is 15 amino acids long. CDR3 bases: TGTGCCAGCAGTTTTCGCAGGGGGGTGGGCACTGAAGCTTTCTTT. Amino acids: CASSFRRGVGTEAFF.

This clone was seen a few times. One junction end disagrees with the germline gene, perhaps due to a read error. The genes are TRBV11-2 and TRBJ1-2; D uncertain. The CDR3 extends over 11 amino acids. The germline V gene encodes CDR1 SGHAT and CDR2 FQNNGV. The CDR3 bases are TGTGCCAGCAGCTTAGAGCGTTCGATCTCCTTC. It is translated as CASSLERSISF.

This clone came up a few times. This chain links TRBV27 with TRBJ2-5; 7 bases line up with TRBD1. The CDR3 sequence is 14 residues long. J gave up 1 base and V 5 bases, and 4 bases lay outside the gene matches. CDR1 MNHEY and CDR2 SMNVEV come from the germline V gene (reference sequence). The CDR3 sequence is CASSHRDSQETQYF. For the CDR3, the DNA is TGTGCCAGCAGTCACCGGGACAGCCAAGAGACCCAGTACTTC.

The CDR3 DNA is TGTGCCAGCAGCCCAGACCACCCCACAGGGGCTCGGAACACTGAAGCTTTCTTT. Its protein is CASSPDHPTGARNTEAFF. The genes are TRBV28 and TRBJ1-1; 7 bases agree with TRBD1. J lost 1 base, V lost 6 bases, and 17 bases had no gene match. In germline, CDR1 is MDHEN, CDR2 SYDVKM. The CDR3 runs to 18 residues.

This clone was seen only once. The V call is TRBV5-1, the J call TRBJ2-3; 7 nucleotides line up with TRBD2. This CDR3 is 19 amino acids long. V lost 4 bases, J lost 2 bases, and 19 bases stayed unmatched. Germline CDR1 and CDR2: SGHRS and YFSETQ. CDR3 residues: CASSPRRWGQRGPTDTQYF. The CDR3 DNA sequence: TGCGCCAGCAGCCCAAGAAGGTGGGGCCAGCGGGGACCCACAGATACGCAGTATTTT.

V and J are TRBV27 and TRBJ1-2; D is perhaps TRBD1 (5 bases). V was cut by 8 bases and J by 6 bases, with 19 bases left in between. Germline CDR1 MNHEY, CDR2 SMNVEV (reference sequence). The CDR3 extends over 14 amino acids. The DNA of the CDR3 is TGTGCCAGCGCCCCACCGGGGGTTTCGGATGGCTACACCTTC. Translated, it gives CASAPPGVSDGYTF.

The chain recombines TRBV11-2 with TRBJ2-3, with a weak D call TRBD2 (6 bases). V gave up 5 bases and J gave up 6 bases, with 15 bases separating them. Germline V lookup: CDR1 SGHAT, CDR2 FQNNGV. The CDR3 has 14 residues. The CDR3 here is CASSPNTGSDTQYF. As DNA, the CDR3 is TGTGCCAGCAGCCCTAACACCGGGAGCGATACGCAGTATTTT.

The rearrangement links TRBV6-1 to TRBJ2-5; the D gene is possibly TRBD2 (6 bases). The CDR3 runs to 13 residues. Germline CDR1 and CDR2: MNHNS and SASEGT. V was clipped by 6 bases and J by 1 base, with 9 bases between them. CDR3 nucleotides: TGTGCCAGCAGCCTCGGGGGCCAAGAGACCCAGTACTTC. As protein: CASSLGGQETQYF.

The rearrangement links TRBV6-5 to TRBJ2-3; TRBD2 agrees at 7 bases. The ends lost 2 bases at V and 0 bases at J; junction bases unmatched: 5. The CDR3 covers 16 residues. Germline loops: CDR1 MNHEY, CDR2 SVGAGI. For the CDR3, the DNA is TGTGCCAGCAGTTACGCAGCTAGCGGTAGCACAGATACGCAGTATTTT. Its translation: CASSYAASGSTDTQYF.